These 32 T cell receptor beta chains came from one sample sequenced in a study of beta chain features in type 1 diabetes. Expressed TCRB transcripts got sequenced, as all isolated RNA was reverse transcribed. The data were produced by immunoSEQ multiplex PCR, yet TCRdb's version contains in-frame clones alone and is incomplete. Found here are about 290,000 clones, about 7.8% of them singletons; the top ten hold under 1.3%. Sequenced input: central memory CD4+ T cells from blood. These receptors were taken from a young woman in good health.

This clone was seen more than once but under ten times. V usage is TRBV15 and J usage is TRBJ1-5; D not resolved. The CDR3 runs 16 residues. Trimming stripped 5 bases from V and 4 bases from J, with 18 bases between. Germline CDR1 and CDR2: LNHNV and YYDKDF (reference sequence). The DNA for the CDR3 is TGTGCCACCAGCCCTCGGGGTCGTGGTTGGAATCAGCCCCAGCATTTT. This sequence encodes CATSPRGRGWNQPQHF. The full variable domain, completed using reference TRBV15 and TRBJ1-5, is DAMVIQNPRYQVTQFGKPVTLSCSQTLNHNVMYWYQQKSSQAPKLLFHYYDKDFNNEADTPDNFQSRRPNTSFCFLDIRSPGLGDTAMYLCATSPRGRGWNQPQHFGDGTRLSIL.

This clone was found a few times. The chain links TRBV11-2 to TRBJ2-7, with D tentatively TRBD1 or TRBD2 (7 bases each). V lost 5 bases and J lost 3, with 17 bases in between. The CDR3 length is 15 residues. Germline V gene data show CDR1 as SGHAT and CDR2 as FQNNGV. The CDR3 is CASSEAGQPIYEQYF. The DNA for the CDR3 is TGTGCCAGCAGCGAAGCGGGACAGCCTATCTACGAGCAGTACTTC.

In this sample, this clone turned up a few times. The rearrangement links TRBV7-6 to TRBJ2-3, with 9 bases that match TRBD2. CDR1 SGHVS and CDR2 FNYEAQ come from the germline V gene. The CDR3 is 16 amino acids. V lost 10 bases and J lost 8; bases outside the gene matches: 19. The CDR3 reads CATTPRGGGAGATQYF. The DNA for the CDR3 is TGTGCCACTACCCCCCGGGGCGGGGGGGCTGGGGCTACGCAGTATTTT. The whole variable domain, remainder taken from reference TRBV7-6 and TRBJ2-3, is GAGVSQSPRYKVTKRGQDVALRCDPISGHVSLYWYRQALGQGPEFLTYFNYEAQQDKSGLPNDRFSAERPEGSISTLTIQRTEQRDSAMYRCATTPRGGGAGATQYFGPGTRLTVL.

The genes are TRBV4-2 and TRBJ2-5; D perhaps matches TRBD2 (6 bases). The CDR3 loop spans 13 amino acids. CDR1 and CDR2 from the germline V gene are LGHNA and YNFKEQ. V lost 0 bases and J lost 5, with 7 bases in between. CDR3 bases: TGTGCCAGCAGCCAAGATCTAGCGGAGACCCAGTACTTC. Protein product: CASSQDLAETQYF.

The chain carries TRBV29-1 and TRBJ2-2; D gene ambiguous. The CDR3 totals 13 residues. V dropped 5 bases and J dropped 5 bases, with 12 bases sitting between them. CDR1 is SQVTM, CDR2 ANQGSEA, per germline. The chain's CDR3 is CSVPSVGTGELFF. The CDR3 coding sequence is TGCAGCGTTCCTTCAGTGGGAACCGGGGAGCTGTTTTTT.

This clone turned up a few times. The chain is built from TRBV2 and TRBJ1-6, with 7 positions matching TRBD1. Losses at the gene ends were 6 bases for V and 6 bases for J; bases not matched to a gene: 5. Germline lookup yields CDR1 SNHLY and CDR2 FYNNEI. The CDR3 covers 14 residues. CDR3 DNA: TGTGCCAGCAGAGACAGGGAGGCTAATTCACCCCTCCACTTT. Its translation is CASRDREANSPLHF.

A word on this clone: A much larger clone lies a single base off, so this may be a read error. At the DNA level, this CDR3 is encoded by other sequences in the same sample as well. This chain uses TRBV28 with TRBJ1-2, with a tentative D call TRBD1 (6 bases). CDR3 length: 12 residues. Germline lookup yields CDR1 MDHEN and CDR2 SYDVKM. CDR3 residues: CASRAGVYGYTF. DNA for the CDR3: TGTGCCAGCAGGGCAGGGGTCTATGGCTATACCTTC.

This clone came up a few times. CDR3 nucleotides: TGTGCCAGCAGCGTAGTTCCTAGCGGGGGGACCTACAATGAGCAGTTCTTC. Translation: CASSVVPSGGTYNEQFF. This chain links TRBV9 with TRBJ2-1; 11 bases align to TRBD2. Unmatched junction bases numbered 4, after V lost 0 bases and J lost 2 bases. Per the germline V gene, CDR1 is SGDLS and CDR2 is YYNGEE. CDR3 length equals 17 residues. Full variable domain (missing parts from reference TRBV9 and TRBJ2-1): DSGVTQTPKHLITATGQRVTLRCSPRSGDLSVYWYQQSLDQGLQFLIQYYNGEERAKGNILERFSAQQFPDLHSELNLSSLELGDSALYFCASSVVPSGGTYNEQFFGPGTRLTVL.

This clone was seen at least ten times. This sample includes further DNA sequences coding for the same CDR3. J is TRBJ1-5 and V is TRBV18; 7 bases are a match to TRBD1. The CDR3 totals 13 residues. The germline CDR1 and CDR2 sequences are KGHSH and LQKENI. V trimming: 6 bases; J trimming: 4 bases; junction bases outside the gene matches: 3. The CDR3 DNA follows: TGTGCCAGCTCCCCGGGACAGAATCAGCCCCAGCATTTT. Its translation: CASSPGQNQPQHF.

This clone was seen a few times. The CDR3 spells CASSLGGGADTQYF. The CDR3 DNA reads TGTGCCAGCAGCTTAGGCGGGGGCGCAGATACGCAGTATTTT. This chain joins TRBV11-2 and TRBJ2-3, with D possibly matching TRBD2 (7 bases). In germline, CDR1 is SGHAT, CDR2 FQNNGV. V was trimmed by 1 base and J by 4 bases, leaving 9 bases between them. The CDR3 totals 14 residues.

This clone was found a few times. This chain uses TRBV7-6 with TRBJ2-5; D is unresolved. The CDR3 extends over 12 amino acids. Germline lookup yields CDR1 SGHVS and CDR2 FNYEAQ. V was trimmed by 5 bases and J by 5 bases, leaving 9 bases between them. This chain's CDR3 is CASSPLPETQYF. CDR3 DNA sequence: TGTGCCAGCAGCCCCCTCCCGGAGACCCAGTACTTC.

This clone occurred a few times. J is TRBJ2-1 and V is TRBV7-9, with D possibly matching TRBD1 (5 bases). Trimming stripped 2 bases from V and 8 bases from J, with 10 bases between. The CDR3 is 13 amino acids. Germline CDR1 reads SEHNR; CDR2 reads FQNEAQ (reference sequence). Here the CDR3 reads CASSLLQGHEQFF. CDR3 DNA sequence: TGTGCCAGCAGCTTATTGCAGGGCCATGAGCAGTTCTTC.

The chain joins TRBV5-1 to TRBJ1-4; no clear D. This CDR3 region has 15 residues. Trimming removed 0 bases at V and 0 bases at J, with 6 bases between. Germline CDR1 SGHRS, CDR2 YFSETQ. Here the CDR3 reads CASSLAGTTNEKLFF. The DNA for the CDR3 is TGCGCCAGCAGCTTGGCGGGGACAACTAATGAAAAACTGTTTTTT.

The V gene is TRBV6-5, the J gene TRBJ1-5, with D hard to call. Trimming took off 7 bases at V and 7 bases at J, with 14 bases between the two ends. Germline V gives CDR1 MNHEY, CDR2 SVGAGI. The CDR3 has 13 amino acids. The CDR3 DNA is TGTGCCAGCATGGAAGGGAATAAGCAGCCCCAGCATTTT. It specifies CASMEGNKQPQHF.

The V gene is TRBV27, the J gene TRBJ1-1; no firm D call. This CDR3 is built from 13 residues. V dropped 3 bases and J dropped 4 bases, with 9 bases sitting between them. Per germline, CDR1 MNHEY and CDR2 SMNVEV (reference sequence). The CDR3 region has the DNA TGTGCCAGCAGTTTCCGGTTAGGCACTGAAGCTTTCTTT. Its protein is CASSFRLGTEAFF.

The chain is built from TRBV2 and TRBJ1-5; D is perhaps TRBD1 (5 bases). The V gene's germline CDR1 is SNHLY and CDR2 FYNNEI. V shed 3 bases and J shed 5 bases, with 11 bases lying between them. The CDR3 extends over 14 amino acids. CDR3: CASSDGAQYQPQHF. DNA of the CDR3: TGTGCCAGCAGTGACGGGGCACAATATCAGCCCCAGCATTTT.

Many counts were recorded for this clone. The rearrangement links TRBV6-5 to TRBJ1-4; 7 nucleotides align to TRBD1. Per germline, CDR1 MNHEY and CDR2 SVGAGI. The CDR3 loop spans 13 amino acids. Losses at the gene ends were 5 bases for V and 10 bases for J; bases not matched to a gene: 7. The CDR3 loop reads CASSTGAVGKLFF. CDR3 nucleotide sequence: TGTGCCAGCAGTACAGGGGCGGTTGGAAAACTGTTTTTT.

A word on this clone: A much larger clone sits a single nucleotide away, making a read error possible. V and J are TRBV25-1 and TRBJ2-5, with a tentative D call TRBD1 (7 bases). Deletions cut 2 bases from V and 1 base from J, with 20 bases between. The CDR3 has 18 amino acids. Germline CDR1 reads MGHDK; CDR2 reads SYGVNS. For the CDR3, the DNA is TGTGCCAGCAGTGAAGGGGGGCAGGGGGAATTAGCCCAAGAGACCCAGTACTTC. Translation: CASSEGGQGELAQETQYF.

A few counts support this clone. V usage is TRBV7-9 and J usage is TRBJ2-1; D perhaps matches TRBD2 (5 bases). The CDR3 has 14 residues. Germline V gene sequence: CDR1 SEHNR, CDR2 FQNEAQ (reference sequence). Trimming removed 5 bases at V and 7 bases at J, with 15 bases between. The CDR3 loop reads CASSPKAPGNEQFF. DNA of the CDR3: TGTGCCAGCAGCCCTAAAGCCCCGGGAAATGAGCAGTTCTTC.

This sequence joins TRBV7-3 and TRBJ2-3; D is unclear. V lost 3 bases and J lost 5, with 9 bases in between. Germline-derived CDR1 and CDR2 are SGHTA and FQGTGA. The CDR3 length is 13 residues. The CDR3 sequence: CASSFGFGDTQYF. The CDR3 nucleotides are TGTGCCAGCAGCTTTGGCTTCGGAGATACGCAGTATTTT.

The CDR3 reads CASSPSAGARAYEQYV. In nucleotides, the CDR3 is TGTGCCAGCTCACCATCGGCAGGGGCAAGGGCCTACGAGCAGTACGTC. J is TRBJ2-7 and V is TRBV18, with D maybe TRBD1 (6 bases). The germline V and J ends were trimmed by 2 bases and 2 bases, with 16 bases remaining between them. The CDR3 is made up of 16 amino acids. Germline loops: CDR1 KGHSH, CDR2 LQKENI.

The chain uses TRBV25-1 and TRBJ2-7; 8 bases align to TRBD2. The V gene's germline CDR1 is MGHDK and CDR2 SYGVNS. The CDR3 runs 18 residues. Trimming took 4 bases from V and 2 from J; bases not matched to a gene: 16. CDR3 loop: CASSVPGSERGPPYEQYV. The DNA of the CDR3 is TGTGCCAGCAGTGTCCCTGGTAGTGAGCGGGGGCCCCCCTACGAGCAGTACGTC.

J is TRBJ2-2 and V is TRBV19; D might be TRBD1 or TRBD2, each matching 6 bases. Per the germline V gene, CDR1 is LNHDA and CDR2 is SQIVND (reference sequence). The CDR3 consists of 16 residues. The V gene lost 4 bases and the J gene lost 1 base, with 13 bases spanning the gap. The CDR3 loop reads CASSKTGAGNTGELFF. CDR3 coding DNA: TGTGCCAGTAGTAAGACGGGGGCCGGGAACACCGGGGAGCTGTTTTTT. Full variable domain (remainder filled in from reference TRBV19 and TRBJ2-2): DGGITQSPKYLFRKEGQNVTLSCEQNLNHDAMYWYRQDPGQGLRLIYYSQIVNDFQKGDIAEGYSVSREKKESFPLTVTSAQKNPTAFYLCASSKTGAGNTGELFFGEGSRLTVL.

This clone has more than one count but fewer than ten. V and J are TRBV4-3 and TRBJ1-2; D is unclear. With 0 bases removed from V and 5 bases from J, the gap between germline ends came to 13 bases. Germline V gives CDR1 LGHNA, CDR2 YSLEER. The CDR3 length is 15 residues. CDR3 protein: CASSQDLADEYGYTF. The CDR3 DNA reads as TGCGCCAGCAGCCAAGATCTCGCGGACGAGTATGGCTACACCTTC.

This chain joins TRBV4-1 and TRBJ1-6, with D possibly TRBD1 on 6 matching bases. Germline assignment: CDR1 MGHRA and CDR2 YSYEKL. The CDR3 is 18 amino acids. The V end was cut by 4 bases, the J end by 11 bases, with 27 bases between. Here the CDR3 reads CASSPPPRPNRTDPPLHF. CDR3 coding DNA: TGCGCCAGCAGCCCTCCCCCGCGCCCCAATCGGACAGATCCACCCCTCCACTTT.

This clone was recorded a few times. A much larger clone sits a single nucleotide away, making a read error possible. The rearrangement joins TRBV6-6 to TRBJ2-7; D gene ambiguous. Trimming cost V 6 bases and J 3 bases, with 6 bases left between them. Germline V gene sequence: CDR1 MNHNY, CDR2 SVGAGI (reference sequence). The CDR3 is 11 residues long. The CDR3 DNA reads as TGTGCCAGCAGGGGAAACTACGAGCAGTACTTC. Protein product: CASRGNYEQYF.

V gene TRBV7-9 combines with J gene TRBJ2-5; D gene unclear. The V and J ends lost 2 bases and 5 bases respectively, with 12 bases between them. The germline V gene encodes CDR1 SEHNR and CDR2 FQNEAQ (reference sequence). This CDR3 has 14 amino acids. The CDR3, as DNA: TGTGCCAGCAGCTTATTTCCATCTCGGGAGACCCAGTACTTC. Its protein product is CASSLFPSRETQYF.

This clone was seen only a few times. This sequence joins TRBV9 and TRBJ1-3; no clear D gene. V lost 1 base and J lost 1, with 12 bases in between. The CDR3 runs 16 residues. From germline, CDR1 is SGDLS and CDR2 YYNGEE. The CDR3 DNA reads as TGTGCCAGCAGCGTAACGATTGGAGAATCTGGAAACACCATATATTTT. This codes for CASSVTIGESGNTIYF.

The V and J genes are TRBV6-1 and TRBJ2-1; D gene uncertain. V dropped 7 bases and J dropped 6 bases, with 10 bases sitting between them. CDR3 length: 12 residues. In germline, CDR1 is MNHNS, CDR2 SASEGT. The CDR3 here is CASTRVGNEQFF. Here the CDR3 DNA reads TGTGCCAGCACCAGAGTTGGCAATGAGCAGTTCTTC.

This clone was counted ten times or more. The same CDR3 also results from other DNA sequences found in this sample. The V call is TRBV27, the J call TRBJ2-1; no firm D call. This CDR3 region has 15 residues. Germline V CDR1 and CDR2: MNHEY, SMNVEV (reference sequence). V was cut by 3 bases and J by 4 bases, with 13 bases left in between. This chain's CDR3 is CASSFRAGNYNEQFF. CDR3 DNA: TGTGCCAGCAGTTTTAGGGCAGGCAATTACAATGAGCAGTTCTTC.

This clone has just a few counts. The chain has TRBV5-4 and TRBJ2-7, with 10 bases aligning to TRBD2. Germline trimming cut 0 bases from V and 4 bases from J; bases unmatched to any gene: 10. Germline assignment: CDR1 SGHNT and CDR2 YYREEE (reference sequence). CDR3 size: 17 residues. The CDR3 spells CASSLGSWASGSYEQYF. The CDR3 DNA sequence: TGTGCCAGCAGCTTGGGAAGCTGGGCTAGCGGGAGTTACGAGCAGTACTTC.

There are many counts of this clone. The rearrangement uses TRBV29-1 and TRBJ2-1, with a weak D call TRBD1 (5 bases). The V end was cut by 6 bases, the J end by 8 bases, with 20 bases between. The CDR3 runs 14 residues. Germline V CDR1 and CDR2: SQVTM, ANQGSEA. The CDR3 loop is CSVLGGAGIDEQFF. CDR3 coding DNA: TGCAGCGTCCTTGGTGGGGCAGGCATCGATGAGCAGTTCTTC.